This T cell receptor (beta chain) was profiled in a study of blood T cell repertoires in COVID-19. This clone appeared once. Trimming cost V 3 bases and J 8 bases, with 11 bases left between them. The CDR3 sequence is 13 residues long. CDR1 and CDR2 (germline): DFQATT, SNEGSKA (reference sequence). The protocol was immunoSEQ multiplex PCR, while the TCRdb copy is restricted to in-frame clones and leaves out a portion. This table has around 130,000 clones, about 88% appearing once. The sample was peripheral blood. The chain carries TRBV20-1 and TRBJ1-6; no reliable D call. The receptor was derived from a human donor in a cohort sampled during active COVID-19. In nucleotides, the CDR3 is TGCAGTGCTAGTCAGAACAGCCATTCACCCCTCCACTTT. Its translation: CSASQNSHSPLHF.